This T cell receptor beta chain appears in the sequencing data of a study of CD8 T cells in ankylosing spondylitis. V lost 4 bases and J lost 3, with 11 bases in between. The CDR3 totals 14 residues. CDR1 KGHSH and CDR2 LQKENI come from the germline V gene. TCRdb analysed the 5' RACE reads with MiXCR anew, one entry per CDR3 protein. Altogether approximately 300,000 distinct CDR3 sequences are present, 20% being singletons, with the ten largest covering roughly 8%. The V gene is TRBV18, the J gene TRBJ2-3; no clear D gene. Material for sequencing was blood, either unsorted or a sorted T cell fraction (not recorded which). The sequence was collected from a male donor with ankylosing spondylitis or in good health (not recorded which). As DNA, the CDR3 is TGTGCCAGCTCACGAGAGGCTGTTACAGATACGCAGTATTTT. It codes for CASSREAVTDTQYF.